The clone carrying this T cell receptor (beta chain) was seen only once. Its antigen is not identified. Each donor's status was that of a healthy bone marrow donor. While unrecorded immune exposures were likely, the donors were nominally healthy when sampled. The CDR3 runs 14 residues. Germline CDR1 is SEHNR and CDR2 is FQNEAQ (reference sequence). After removal of 5 bases from V and 3 bases from J, the junction contained 6 bases not matched to a gene. PCR was performed using 60 Vbeta and 13 Jbeta primers. The method was immunoSEQ multiplex PCR; TCRdb's version includes in-frame clones alone and lacks a portion of them. The sample holds 210,000 or so clones; over 60% are singletons and the top ten take roughly 0.6%. This record belongs to a study of cytomegalovirus exposure and HLA in healthy donors. Regarding the study as a whole: In a later analysis, specific HLA alleles were associated with around 17,000 TCR beta sequences at a 0.05 false discovery rate.

This sequence joins TRBV7-9 and TRBJ2-5; 7 bases are a match to TRBD2. What was sequenced was PBMCs. The sequence came from a man aged 18 to 35 in good health and CMV-seronegative. CDR3 DNA sequence: TGTGCCAGCAGCGCCCGGGCGGGAGAAGAGACCCAGTACTTC. This sequence encodes CASSARAGEETQYF.